The 8 T cell receptor beta chains below come from one sample, sequenced in a study of OX40 agonist ivuxolimab in advanced cancers. Libraries were made using the immunoSEQ multiplex PCR assay. TCRdb limited this immuneACCESS table to in-frame rearrangements with V and J called. A share of clones is missing; checked studies link under half to unresolved V genes, and the rest is unexplained. The sample table contains 99,000 or so clones; only one count was recorded for more than 95% of them. About 2.1% of the sample is held by the ten biggest clonotypes. The input for sequencing was CD4+ or CD8+ T cells sorted from blood, taken in a trial of the OX40 agonist ivuxolimab. All receptors derive from an adult with an advanced solid tumor such as melanoma, head and neck, liver or kidney cancer.

The gene calls are TRBV28 and TRBJ2-2, with D perhaps matching TRBD1 (5 bases). This CDR3 comprises 14 residues. Germline-derived CDR1 and CDR2 are MDHEN and SYDVKM. Trimming removed 4 bases at V and 4 bases at J, with 10 bases between. The CDR3 DNA reads TGTGCCAGCAGTTCGTCCAGGGCCACCGGGGAGCTGTTTTTT. It specifies CASSSSRATGELFF.

This chain connects TRBV5-6 to TRBJ1-4; TRBD1 is a possible D gene (5 bases). Germline loops: CDR1 SGHDT, CDR2 YYEEEE. Between the trimmed V and J ends, which lost 0 bases and 5 bases, there was a span of 11 bases. The length of the CDR3 is 15 residues. CDR3 coding DNA: TGTGCCAGCAGCTTGGGGGGCCGCCCCAATGAAAAACTGTTTTTT. Amino acid sequence: CASSLGGRPNEKLFF.

The chain employs TRBV7-9 and TRBJ2-7, with a possible D match to TRBD1 (6 bases). The V gene's germline CDR1 is SEHNR and CDR2 FQNEAQ (reference sequence). Trimming took off 1 base at V and 0 bases at J, with 13 bases between the two ends. The CDR3 sequence is 16 residues long. The CDR3, as DNA: TGTGCCAGCAGCTTAGGTGGGGACATTTACTCCTACGAGCAGTACTTC. As protein: CASSLGGDIYSYEQYF.

The chain has TRBV9 and TRBJ2-7; D perhaps matches TRBD2 (5 bases). Germline CDR1 is SGDLS and CDR2 is YYNGEE. This CDR3 is 16 amino acids long. Trimming stripped 0 bases from V and 2 bases from J, with 15 bases between. CDR3 in DNA: TGTGCCAGCAGCGTAGGCCGAACTAGTCGTACCTACGAGCAGTACTTC. It encodes CASSVGRTSRTYEQYF. Combining the CDR3 with reference TRBV9 and TRBJ2-7 gives the whole variable domain DSGVTQTPKHLITATGQRVTLRCSPRSGDLSVYWYQQSLDQGLQFLIQYYNGEERAKGNILERFSAQQFPDLHSELNLSSLELGDSALYFCASSVGRTSRTYEQYFGPGTRLTVT.

The chain uses TRBV6-5 and TRBJ2-2; no clear D. CDR3 length: 15 residues. Germline V lookup: CDR1 MNHEY, CDR2 SVGAGI. The V end lost 2 bases, the J end lost 0 bases, and 7 bases lay between the germline ends. CDR3 coding DNA: TGTGCCAGCAGTTACCCCGAGCCGAACACCGGGGAGCTGTTTTTT. It yields the protein CASSYPEPNTGELFF.

The chain carries TRBV5-1 and TRBJ2-2; possibly TRBD1 for D (5 bases). The CDR3 spans 14 residues. The germline V gene has CDR1 SGHRS and CDR2 YFSETQ. The V end lost 3 bases, the J end lost 0 bases, and 6 bases lay between the germline ends. CDR3 sequence (DNA): TGCGCCAGCAGCTCAGGGCCGAACACCGGGGAGCTGTTTTTT. It translates to CASSSGPNTGELFF.

The chain links TRBV5-6 to TRBJ2-7, with D perhaps matching TRBD2 (6 bases). This CDR3 contains 12 residues. Per germline, CDR1 SGHDT and CDR2 YYEEEE. V lost 6 bases to trimming and J lost 8 bases, with 15 bases between them. DNA of the CDR3: TGTGCCAGCACCTTTTCCGGGACTCAGCAGTACTTC. Amino acid sequence: CASTFSGTQQYF.

J is TRBJ2-7 and V is TRBV13, with D perhaps TRBD1 (6 bases). This CDR3 spans 14 amino acids. Germline CDR1 and CDR2: PRHDT and FYEKMQ (reference sequence). Trimming left V 3 bases short and J 1 base short, with 10 bases between. The CDR3, as DNA: TGTGCCAGCAGCTTTCAGGGGCTTTCCTACGAGCAGTACTTC. This translates into CASSFQGLSYEQYF.